The T cell receptor (beta chain) described here comes from a study of molecular identifiers for immune sequencing clone quantification. Germline lookup yields CDR1 SQVTM and CDR2 ANQGSEA. The CDR3 runs to 12 residues. V was pared by 2 bases and J by 9 bases, with 11 bases between. TCRdb reprocessed the PCR reads via MiXCR and lists one record per CDR3 protein. Among roughly 100,000 distinct CDR3 sequences listed, 35% were seen once. Input material: naive CD8+ T cells from blood, with Jurkat cell RNA spiked in. Subset in this sample: FACS-sorted CD8+CD4-CCR7+CD45RA+ naive T cells. The V gene is TRBV29-1, the J gene TRBJ2-1, with D perhaps matching TRBD1 (6 bases). This receptor was identified in a human donor in good health. Some libraries in this study had Jurkat cell RNA spiked in. The CDR3 DNA reads TGCAGCGTTGAATTGGGGGCGCGTGAGCAGTTCTTC. Protein: CSVELGAREQFF.